One and the same sample provided the 24 T cell receptor beta chains below, sequenced in a study of T-cell memory formation after mild COVID-19. TCRdb re-derived calls from the 5' RACE reads in MiXCR, one entry per CDR3 protein. The repertoire includes roughly 190,000 distinct CDR3 sequences, around 20% of them detected once, and 2.4% sits in the top ten. What was sequenced was PBMCs or a T cell subset sorted from them (not recorded which). The receptors were gathered from an adult woman who had mild COVID-19 (a few samples of this study predate the infection). Cell type and time point are not known.

The genes are TRBV7-3 and TRBJ2-7; weak D call: TRBD2 (7 bases). The CDR3 totals 13 residues. The ends were cut back, 2 bases at V and 5 bases at J, with 10 bases in the middle. Germline CDR1 SGHTA, CDR2 FQGTGA. CDR3 nucleotides: TGTGCCAGCAGCTTACGAGGGGGGGACGAGCAGTACTTC. Translation gives CASSLRGGDEQYF.

The chain recombines TRBV9 with TRBJ2-5; possibly TRBD2 for D (5 bases). CDR1 is SGDLS and CDR2 is YYNGEE in the germline V gene. The V gene lost 3 bases and the J gene lost 4 bases, with 10 bases spanning the gap. The CDR3 sequence is 13 residues long. The CDR3, as DNA: TGTGCCAGCAGCGGGACTGGAGGAGAGACCCAGTACTTC. Its protein product is CASSGTGGETQYF.

This clonotype was seen many times. The chain carries TRBV7-3 and TRBJ2-1; TRBD2 matches at 9 bases. Germline CDR1 reads SGHTA; CDR2 reads FQGTGA. The V and J ends lost 5 bases and 1 base, in that order; junction bases with no gene match: 6. This CDR3 has 16 amino acids. The CDR3 coding sequence is TGTGCCAGCAGCGGACTAGCGAGGGGGTCCTACAATGAGCAGTTCTTC. It yields the protein CASSGLARGSYNEQFF.

The CDR3 DNA follows: TGTGCCAGCAGTTTATTTAGACATTCGAACACTGAAGCTTTCTTT. It is translated as CASSLFRHSNTEAFF. The chain couples TRBV12-3 or TRBV12-4 to TRBJ1-1; D is unclear. The V and J ends lost 2 bases and 1 base respectively, with 11 bases between them. The length of the CDR3 is 15 residues.

The V gene is TRBV6-6, the J gene TRBJ2-7; D gene unclear. From germline, CDR1 is MNHNY and CDR2 SVGAGI (reference sequence). Trimming took off 8 bases at V and 1 base at J, with 9 bases between the two ends. The CDR3 totals 12 residues. As DNA, the CDR3 is TGTGCCAGCGGCCCCTTATCCTACGAGCAGTACTTC. It yields the protein CASGPLSYEQYF.

The CDR3 bases are TGTGCCAGCAGTTACTCGATATTTGGGGAGACCCAGTACTTC. Translation: CASSYSIFGETQYF. This chain connects TRBV6-5 to TRBJ2-5; no firm D call. Trimming removed 0 bases from V and 5 bases from J, with 10 bases in between. The CDR3 is 14 amino acids. The germline gives CDR1 MNHEY, CDR2 SVGAGI.

The V gene is TRBV7-2, the J gene TRBJ1-2; tentative D call: TRBD1 (5 bases). The CDR3 is 13 amino acids. Trimming left V 8 bases short and J 7 bases short, with 17 bases between. Per germline, CDR1 SGHTA and CDR2 FQGNSA. Here the CDR3 DNA reads TGTGCCAGCGAGAAGCAGGGTTCGAGTGGCTACACCTTC. It codes for CASEKQGSSGYTF.

This clonotype was counted between two and nine times. This rearrangement joins TRBV20-1 to TRBJ2-1, with TRBD2 matching 10 bases. The CDR3 is 17 amino acids. Germline V gene sequence: CDR1 DFQATT, CDR2 SNEGSKA (reference sequence). The trim removed 0 bases at V and 6 bases at J, leaving 11 bases unmatched. The CDR3 spells CSARDLGASGGANEQFF. As DNA, the CDR3 is TGCAGTGCTAGAGATCTGGGCGCCAGCGGGGGGGCCAATGAGCAGTTCTTC.

The CDR3 reads CSARDRRKNTGELFF. CDR3 sequence (DNA): TGCAGTGCTAGAGATCGAAGGAAGAACACCGGGGAGCTGTTTTTT. The gene calls are TRBV20-1 and TRBJ2-2; D is unclear. Germline assignment: CDR1 DFQATT and CDR2 SNEGSKA (reference sequence). The CDR3 covers 15 residues. Trimming left V 0 bases short and J 1 base short, with 9 bases between.

V is TRBV5-1 and J is TRBJ2-7; possibly TRBD1 for D (5 bases). The CDR3 runs to 14 residues. The ends were cut back, 0 bases at V and 4 bases at J, with 11 bases in the middle. Germline V gene data show CDR1 as SGHRS and CDR2 as YFSETQ. The CDR3 region has the DNA TGCGCCAGCAGCTTGGAGGGGATGAGGTACGAGCAGTACTTC. This codes for CASSLEGMRYEQYF.

This clonotype was seen only a few times. The CDR3 reads CASSVSGTTYNEQFF. The CDR3 DNA reads TGTGCCAGCAGCGTATCGGGGACTACCTACAATGAGCAGTTCTTC. The V and J genes are TRBV9 and TRBJ2-1; 7 nucleotides line up with TRBD2. The V gene end was trimmed by 1 base and the J gene end by 2 bases; junction bases not matched to a gene: 3. The germline V gene encodes CDR1 SGDLS and CDR2 YYNGEE. The CDR3 has 15 amino acids.

The sample holds a few counts of this clonotype. This chain's CDR3 is CASSPSAASGNTIYF. The CDR3 DNA sequence: TGTGCCAGCTCACCTTCGGCGGCCTCTGGAAACACCATATATTTT. The chain joins TRBV18 to TRBJ1-3; D unresolved. V was clipped by 3 bases and J by 0 bases, with 9 bases between them. The germline CDR1 and CDR2 sequences are KGHSH and LQKENI. The CDR3 spans 15 residues.

This clonotype has a handful of counts. J is TRBJ1-2 and V is TRBV7-2, with TRBD1 as a possible D gene (6 bases). CDR3 size: 14 residues. Germline CDR1 and CDR2: SGHTA and FQGNSA. V lost 1 base and J 4 bases, leaving 10 bases between the germline ends. CDR3 sequence reads: CASSLVVRGYGYTF. CDR3 bases: TGTGCCAGCAGCTTAGTAGTCAGGGGCTATGGCTACACCTTC.

The rearrangement uses TRBV2 and TRBJ2-7, with 11 bases matching TRBD1. Per germline, CDR1 SNHLY and CDR2 FYNNEI. The CDR3 runs to 13 residues. The ends lost 11 bases at V and 7 bases at J; junction bases unmatched: 10. Here the CDR3 reads CAGTGQGAGEQYF. The CDR3 DNA reads as TGTGCCGGAACCGGACAGGGGGCGGGGGAGCAGTACTTC. Full variable domain (missing parts from reference TRBV2 and TRBJ2-7): EPEVTQTPSHQVTQMGQEVILRCVPISNHLYFYWYRQILGQKVEFLVSFYNNEISEKSEIFDDQFSVERPDGSNFTLKIRSTKLEDSAMYFCAGTGQGAGEQYFGPGTRLTVT.

This clonotype was picked up a small number of times. The J gene is TRBJ2-2, the V gene TRBV6-5; D possibly corresponds to TRBD2 (6 bases). The ends were cut back, 2 bases at V and 0 bases at J, with 16 bases in the middle. This CDR3 has 18 residues. Per the germline V gene, CDR1 is MNHEY and CDR2 is SVGAGI. CDR3 in amino acids: CASSYTGTARSNTGELFF. The CDR3, as DNA: TGTGCCAGCAGTTACACCGGGACTGCACGGTCGAACACCGGGGAGCTGTTTTTT.

This clonotype was observed a handful of times. The chain combines TRBV10-3 with TRBJ1-5, with D perhaps matching TRBD1 (5 bases). The CDR3 sequence is 15 residues long. CDR1 is ENHRY, CDR2 SYGVKD, per germline. V lost 0 bases to trimming and J lost 6 bases, with 12 bases between them. CDR3 nucleotides: TGTGCCATCAGTGAGTCGGGAACAGGAGGTCAGCCCCAGCATTTT. Residues: CAISESGTGGQPQHF.

This clonotype was detected only a few times. The rearrangement joins TRBV9 to TRBJ2-7; a weak D match, TRBD1 (5 bases). Trimming took off 0 bases at V and 5 bases at J, with 18 bases between the two ends. The CDR3 contains 16 residues. Germline CDR1 SGDLS, CDR2 YYNGEE. Written as DNA, the CDR3 is TGTGCCAGCAGCGTAGCGATGCAGGGTTTTGGCCACGAGCAGTACTTC. Its translation is CASSVAMQGFGHEQYF. The full variable domain, completed using reference TRBV9 and TRBJ2-7, is DSGVTQTPKHLITATGQRVTLRCSPRSGDLSVYWYQQSLDQGLQFLIQYYNGEERAKGNILERFSAQQFPDLHSELNLSSLELGDSALYFCASSVAMQGFGHEQYFGPGTRLTVT.

In this sample, this clonotype turned up many times. The chain recombines TRBV20-1 with TRBJ2-7, with 7 bases fitting TRBD1. This CDR3 spans 14 amino acids. Per the germline V gene, CDR1 is DFQATT and CDR2 is SNEGSKA (reference sequence). Trimming at V came to 1 base and at J to 1 base, leaving 4 bases not matched to a gene. As DNA, the CDR3 is TGCAGTGCTAGAGGACAGGGCTGGTCCTACGAGCAGTACTTC. Its protein is CSARGQGWSYEQYF.

This clonotype was picked up a small number of times. This chain connects TRBV11-3 to TRBJ2-1, with TRBD2 as a possible D gene (5 bases). This CDR3 has 15 residues. Germline V gene lookup returns CDR1 SGHNT and CDR2 YENEEA. V dropped 3 bases and J dropped 1 base, with 10 bases sitting between them. The CDR3 reads CASSFLSGSYNEQFF. The CDR3 DNA reads as TGTGCCAGCAGCTTTCTTTCGGGGTCCTACAATGAGCAGTTCTTC. The full variable domain, its missing parts supplied by reference TRBV11-3 and TRBJ2-1, is EAGVVQSPRYKIIEKKQPVAFWCNPISGHNTLYWYLQNLGQGPELLIRYENEEAVDDSQLPKDRFSAERLKGVDSTLKIQPAELGDSAVYLCASSFLSGSYNEQFFGPGTRLTVL.

This clonotype was seen more than once but under ten times. This chain connects TRBV7-9 to TRBJ2-2, with no clear D. The ends were cut back, 5 bases at V and 8 bases at J, with 9 bases in the middle. CDR1 is SEHNR and CDR2 is FQNEAQ in the germline V gene (reference sequence). This CDR3 spans 12 amino acids. The CDR3: CASSADIGELFF. In nucleotides, the CDR3 is TGTGCCAGCAGCGCCGACATTGGGGAGCTGTTTTTT.

This clonotype occurred many times. The rearrangement uses TRBV5-1 and TRBJ2-7, with D tentatively TRBD1 (6 bases). Germline CDR1 and CDR2: SGHRS and YFSETQ. V lost 0 bases and J lost 2, with 12 bases in between. There are 15 residues in the CDR3. CDR3 bases: TGCGCCAGCAGCTTGGCAGGGGAACCACCCTACGAGCAGTACTTC. This gives the protein CASSLAGEPPYEQYF.

The chain uses TRBV27 and TRBJ1-5; 9 bases fit TRBD1. The CDR3 sequence is 15 residues long. Germline CDR1 is MNHEY and CDR2 is SMNVEV (reference sequence). With 6 bases clipped from V and 3 bases from J, the junction kept 6 bases outside the gene matches. The CDR3 DNA sequence: TGTGCCAGCAGACCGGGACAGGGAGACAATCAGCCCCAGCATTTT. Amino acids: CASRPGQGDNQPQHF.

Ten or more counts support this clonotype. DNA of the CDR3: TGTGCCAGCAGCGTAGGTCCAGGGGTTAGTCAGCCCCAGCATTTT. This sequence encodes CASSVGPGVSQPQHF. The chain recombines TRBV9 with TRBJ1-5; the D gene is possibly TRBD1 (6 bases). There are 15 residues in the CDR3. V lost 0 bases and J lost 6, with 13 bases in between. Germline loops: CDR1 SGDLS, CDR2 YYNGEE.

This chain joins TRBV5-1 and TRBJ1-1; no clear D. CDR3 length: 15 residues. Per germline, CDR1 SGHRS and CDR2 YFSETQ. The V and J ends lost 0 bases and 1 base respectively, with 10 bases between them. The CDR3 nucleotides are TGCGCCAGCAGCTTGGTGGTAGCAGGGAACACTGAAGCTTTCTTT. Residues: CASSLVVAGNTEAFF. The entire variable domain, with the rest obtained from reference TRBV5-1 and TRBJ1-1, is as follows: KAGVTQTPRYLIKTRGQQVTLSCSPISGHRSVSWYQQTPGQGLQFLFEYFSETQRNKGNFPGRFSGRQFSNSRSEMNVSTLELGDSALYLCASSLVVAGNTEAFFGQGTRLTVV.